The 21 T cell receptor beta chains presented below share a single source sample, sequenced in a study of shared clonotypes between healthy human individuals. The data were produced by immunoSEQ multiplex PCR, yet TCRdb's version contains in-frame clones alone and is incomplete. The table shows about 480,000 clones, with around 79% occurring only once. The sequencing input was PBMCs. The receptor set was obtained from a woman in her 40s in good health. Some clones in this sample may be carry-over from other donors' samples.

This clone has a count of ten or more. The chain is built from TRBV10-3 and TRBJ1-2; no reliable D call. V was shortened by 1 base and J by 4 bases, with 4 bases between the two germline ends. The germline gives CDR1 ENHRY, CDR2 SYGVKD. The CDR3 length is 12 residues. The CDR3 loop is CAISELPYGYTF. The CDR3 DNA reads as TGTGCCATCAGTGAGTTACCCTATGGCTACACCTTC.

This clone has just a few counts. The rearrangement joins TRBV27 to TRBJ1-2, with D uncertain. The CDR3 contains 15 residues. Germline V gives CDR1 MNHEY, CDR2 SMNVEV (reference sequence). V was pared by 0 bases and J by 8 bases, with 16 bases between. As DNA, the CDR3 is TGTGCCAGCAGTTTATCGGAATCAATCAGGACGGGCTACACCTTC. It specifies CASSLSESIRTGYTF.

The chain employs TRBV28 and TRBJ2-4; 8 bases line up with TRBD2. This CDR3 has 13 residues. The germline V gene has CDR1 MDHEN and CDR2 SYDVKM. The trim removed 2 bases at V and 8 bases at J, leaving 2 bases unmatched. The CDR3 region is CASSLAGRDIQYF. The CDR3 nucleotides read TGTGCCAGCAGTTTAGCCGGGAGGGACATTCAGTACTTC.

CDR3 nucleotide sequence: TGCGCCAGCAGCCAAACCCGAACTAGCGGCTCCTACAATGAGCAGTTCTTC. It translates to CASSQTRTSGSYNEQFF. The chain couples TRBV4-1 to TRBJ2-1; TRBD2 aligns across 8 bases. The V gene's germline CDR1 is MGHRA and CDR2 YSYEKL. The ends lost 2 bases at V and 0 bases at J; junction bases unmatched: 6. CDR3 length: 17 residues.

This clone was counted once. CDR3 region: CASSHGQGYGYTF. The CDR3 nucleotides are TGTGCCAGCAGCCACGGACAGGGGTATGGCTACACCTTC. V gene TRBV27 combines with J gene TRBJ1-2; 9 nucleotides match TRBD1. Germline lookup yields CDR1 MNHEY and CDR2 SMNVEV (reference sequence). This CDR3 is built from 13 residues. V was pared by 6 bases and J by 5 bases, with 4 bases of the junction left unmatched.

This sequence joins TRBV10-2 and TRBJ2-1; D is unresolved. From germline, CDR1 is WSHSY and CDR2 SAAADI. This CDR3 is 12 amino acids long. V shed 8 bases and J shed 0 bases, with 5 bases lying between them. The CDR3 DNA sequence: TGCGCCAGCGCTAACTCCTACAATGAGCAGTTCTTC. Translation gives CASANSYNEQFF.

This chain links TRBV2 with TRBJ2-7, with 9 bases that match TRBD2. In germline, CDR1 is SNHLY, CDR2 FYNNEI. V gave up 7 bases and J gave up 2 bases; unmatched junction bases: 6. The CDR3 runs to 14 residues. The CDR3 nucleotides read TGTGCCAGCACCGGGACTAGCTCGGCCTACGAGCAGTACTTC. This encodes CASTGTSSAYEQYF. The full variable domain, its missing parts supplied by reference TRBV2 and TRBJ2-7, is EPEVTQTPSHQVTQMGQEVILRCVPISNHLYFYWYRQILGQKVEFLVSFYNNEISEKSEIFDDQFSVERPDGSNFTLKIRSTKLEDSAMYFCASTGTSSAYEQYFGPGTRLTVT.

The chain employs TRBV9 and TRBJ2-2; the match to TRBD2 covers 13 bases. The V and J ends lost 4 bases and 6 bases, in that order; junction bases with no gene match: 9. The CDR3 has 17 residues. Germline loops: CDR1 SGDLS, CDR2 YYNGEE. The CDR3 protein is CASSKRTSGSISGELFF. The CDR3 nucleotides read TGTGCCAGCAGCAAGAGGACTAGCGGGAGTATCTCCGGGGAGCTGTTTTTT.

This clone showed up just once. This chain uses TRBV5-4 with TRBJ1-1; perhaps TRBD1 as D (6 bases). Trimming took 2 bases from V and 4 from J, leaving 12 bases between them. Per the germline V gene, CDR1 is SGHNT and CDR2 is YYREEE (reference sequence). The CDR3 sequence is 14 residues long. CDR3 in DNA: TGTGCCAGCAGCTTAGGGGGGGACGCCACTGAAGCTTTCTTT. Its protein product is CASSLGGDATEAFF.

V and J are TRBV21-1 and TRBJ2-5; the table names TRBD2, a call not compared with the DNA. TRBV21-1 is flagged as a pseudogene. The CDR3 extends over 15 amino acids. Here the CDR3 reads CASTKVAGGGETQYF. In DNA, the CDR3 is TGTGCCAGCACCAAGGTCGCGGGAGGGGGAGAGACCCAGTACTTC.

This clone appeared once. V usage is TRBV7-9 and J usage is TRBJ2-1; 11 bases are a match to TRBD2. This CDR3 region has 15 residues. The J segment lost 6 bases and the V segment lost 3 bases, leaving 4 bases of the junction unmatched. The germline V gene has CDR1 SEHNR and CDR2 FQNEAQ (reference sequence). Here the CDR3 DNA reads TGTGCCAGCAGCTTTTGGACTAGCGGGCTCAATGAGCAGTTCTTC. This translates into CASSFWTSGLNEQFF.

The gene calls are TRBV7-8 and TRBJ2-7, with 9 bases identical to TRBD2. The CDR3 is made up of 14 amino acids. Per germline, CDR1 SGHVS and CDR2 FQNEAQ. V trimming: 5 bases; J trimming: 6 bases; junction bases outside the gene matches: 8. The CDR3 sequence: CASSPPGLALEQYF. The CDR3 coding sequence is TGTGCCAGCAGCCCCCCGGGACTAGCCCTCGAGCAGTACTTC.

This chain connects TRBV15 to TRBJ1-4, with a possible D match to TRBD1 (5 bases). Germline V gene sequence: CDR1 LNHNV, CDR2 YYDKDF (reference sequence). CDR3 length equals 13 residues. Trimming took off 3 bases at V and 8 bases at J, with 10 bases between the two ends. The CDR3 DNA sequence: TGTGCCACCAGCAGGCACGGGGGGGAAAAACTGTTTTTT. It translates to CATSRHGGEKLFF.

The chain joins TRBV29-1 to TRBJ2-7; 11 nucleotides match TRBD2. The trim removed 5 bases at V and 8 bases at J, leaving 8 bases unmatched. Germline lookup yields CDR1 SQVTM and CDR2 ANQGSEA. The CDR3 has 13 amino acids. The CDR3 DNA sequence: TGCAGCGTTCTAACTAGCGGGAGACTCAAGCAGTACTTC. It specifies CSVLTSGRLKQYF.

The gene calls are TRBV27 and TRBJ1-1, with D possibly TRBD1 on 5 matching bases. Germline values: CDR1 MNHEY, CDR2 SMNVEV (reference sequence). This CDR3 contains 13 residues. With 3 bases removed from V and 4 bases from J, the gap between germline ends came to 9 bases. The CDR3 sequence: CASSLRTSTEAFF. CDR3 DNA: TGTGCCAGCAGTTTGCGGACAAGCACTGAAGCTTTCTTT.

The chain employs TRBV4-1 and TRBJ2-7; D possibly uses TRBD1 or TRBD2 (5 bases each). The CDR3 loop spans 15 amino acids. Trimming took 3 bases from V and 0 from J, leaving 12 bases between them. In germline, CDR1 is MGHRA, CDR2 YSYEKL. The CDR3 spells CASSQPVRGSYEQYF. The CDR3 DNA is TGCGCCAGCAGCCAGCCCGTGAGGGGCTCCTACGAGCAGTACTTC.

The V call is TRBV30, the J call TRBJ2-3; D may be TRBD2 (7 bases). The CDR3 length is 16 residues. Germline CDR1 and CDR2: GTSNPN and SVGIG (reference sequence). V was clipped by 2 bases and J by 1 base, with 16 bases between them. The CDR3 DNA follows: TGTGCCTGGAGTTTGGGGGGGGGCCTCGGCACAGATACGCAGTATTTT. Its translation: CAWSLGGGLGTDTQYF.

The chain joins TRBV5-4 to TRBJ2-2; D tentatively fits TRBD1 or TRBD2 (5 bases each). With 4 bases removed from V and 3 bases from J, the gap between germline ends came to 13 bases. Germline CDR1 reads SGHNT; CDR2 reads YYREEE (reference sequence). The CDR3 is 15 residues long. The CDR3 reads CASSPGPRDTGELFF. The CDR3 DNA sequence: TGTGCCAGCAGCCCGGGACCTCGGGACACCGGGGAGCTGTTTTTT.

The chain employs TRBV19 and TRBJ2-1, with TRBD2 identical over 15 bases. The trim removed 6 bases at V and 8 bases at J, leaving 8 bases unmatched. This CDR3 has 16 residues. Germline lookup yields CDR1 LNHDA and CDR2 SQIVND (reference sequence). The CDR3 loop reads CASSSGLAGGHDEQFF. The CDR3 nucleotides read TGTGCCAGTAGCTCGGGACTAGCGGGAGGTCACGATGAGCAGTTCTTC. Full variable domain (remainder filled in from reference TRBV19 and TRBJ2-1): DGGITQSPKYLFRKEGQNVTLSCEQNLNHDAMYWYRQDPGQGLRLIYYSQIVNDFQKGDIAEGYSVSREKKESFPLTVTSAQKNPTAFYLCASSSGLAGGHDEQFFGPGTRLTVL.

The chain uses TRBV11-2 and TRBJ2-3; D could derive from TRBD1 or TRBD2 (5 bases each). The V end was cut by 5 bases, the J end by 5 bases, with 17 bases between. Germline V gene data show CDR1 as SGHAT and CDR2 as FQNNGV. The CDR3 is 15 amino acids. The CDR3 region is CASSLLGENLDTQYF. The CDR3 nucleotides are TGTGCCAGCAGCCTTCTGGGGGAGAATTTAGATACGCAGTATTTT.

This clone has a handful of counts. The chain couples TRBV29-1 to TRBJ2-4, with no clear D. The CDR3 contains 14 residues. Germline CDR1 SQVTM, CDR2 ANQGSEA. V was pared by 4 bases and J by 11 bases, with 21 bases between. The CDR3, as DNA: TGCAGCGTTGGTGGGCAGCTGGGCGACGGGTTTCAGTACTTC. Translated, it gives CSVGGQLGDGFQYF.